This T cell receptor (beta chain) was sequenced in a study of T cells in Graves' hyperthyroidism and ophthalmopathy (dated by TCRdb to about 2019). About the study as a whole: Peripheral blood was sampled at the time of initial diagnosis, prior to any treatment. After blood sampling, hyperthyroidism patients were treated with methimazole at a starting dose of 30 mg daily, and ophthalmopathy patients were treated with high-dose intravenous methylprednisolone. TCR Vbeta CDR3 sequencing of 130 to 150 peripheral blood samples (fewer than 45 ophthalmopathy, about 74 hyperthyroidism and roughly 17 progressor patients) is reported in the paper. For training and testing, the 100 or so patients in the discovery cohort were randomly divided in a 7:3 ratio. In addition, the study compared T-cell repertoires in thyroid tissue and in blood from about six Graves' hyperthyroidism patients. Whether ophthalmopathy could be predicted prospectively was tested in an independent validation cohort made up of some 20 hyperthyroidism patients plus 17 patients who later progressed to ophthalmopathy. TCR V-J signatures able to tell the groups apart were searched for in a discovery cohort of some 97 patients, of whom roughly 42 had Graves' ophthalmopathy and 55 to 60 had stable Graves' hyperthyroidism.

The TCR beta CDR3 regions were amplified from RNA transcripts. For the first round of RT-PCR on the TCR CDR3, the HTBI primer set was used together with the Qiagen OneStep RT-PCR kit. Libraries were constructed in a second round of multiplex PCR, after which size selection and purification were carried out. The libraries were sequenced on an Illumina HiSeq2000 using paired-end 100 bp reads. In the authors' own workflow: SOAPnuke was used to process the raw data, with reads discarded if the reads contained adapters or uncalled bases, had a mean Phred below 15, or lacked an exact constant-primer or identifier match. COPE v1.2.5 was used to merge the high-quality paired reads, and each unique nucleotide sequence was defined as a clonotype. Clonotypes were aligned to IMGT TRBV, TRBD and TRBJ reference segments using MiTCR v1.1. The analysis was restricted to V-J combinations with a frequency above 0.0001, which together covered 99% to 99.2% of the repertoires. A TCS score was defined as the ratio between F50 (clonal expansion) and ExV (chaos), using BLOSUM62-based TCRdist between CDR3 peptides within each V-J. Welch's t-statistics and random forest reduced 450 to 600 V-J features to around 14, which were used in a naive Bayes classifier (R e1071). The public reads were run again by TCRdb, first through fastp at Q25 and then through MiXCR, and only productive beta chains were kept. Rows are combined by CDR3 protein, so each entry shows the most common genes and DNA. Clone size and V and J calls follow TCRdb, not the original study. The sample table contains under 300,000 distinct CDR3 sequences; only one count was recorded for 25% to 30% of them. The top ten hold approximately 30% of the sample.

This clonotype was observed at least ten times. Its antigen is still unknown. No base quality values were provided; no much bigger clone lies one nucleotide off. The germline V gene (reference sequence) yields DFQATT for CDR1 and SNEGSKA for CDR2. Between the V and J ends, shortened by 1 base and 4 bases respectively, the junction contains 7 bases. The CDR3 holds 13 amino acids from the cysteine to the phenylalanine. The only DNA kept is the CDR3, 39 bases in frame from the first base. Hyperthyroidism patients were newly diagnosed, had a disease duration of under 2 months, and were aged 18 to 65 years. Any patient with an uncontrolled infection, another autoimmune disease, pregnancy or lactation was excluded. Diagnoses were established on the basis of clinical symptoms, serum thyroxine and TRAb, thyroid ultrasound, and orbital computed tomography. Blood from progressor patients was collected at the time of first diagnosis with hyperthyroidism, before any ophthalmopathy symptoms had appeared. Ficoll-Paque density gradient centrifugation was used to isolate PBMCs from 8.5 to 10 ml of fresh peripheral blood. Patients classed as progressors first received a Graves' hyperthyroidism diagnosis and then went on to develop ophthalmopathy during follow-up. Total RNA was extracted with Trizol reagent, and quality was checked on an Agilent 2100 Bioanalyzer.

General study outcomes and caveats: During validation, the model predicted progression to ophthalmopathy a median of roughly six months ahead of onset, with almost 71% sensitivity and under 85% specificity. No statistical method was used to fix the sample size in advance, and group allocation was not hidden from the investigators. Most expanded thyroid clonotypes (frequency above 0.001) were also found in blood, which suggests that blood repertoires may mirror thyroid immune responses. In cross-validation, a model built on a 13 V-J signature told ophthalmopathy apart from stable hyperthyroidism with about 90% sensitivity and approximately 81% specificity, and in testing the same model reached 80%/75%.

This receptor was taken from a man aged 40-55 years with Graves' hyperthyroidism that later progressed to Graves' ophthalmopathy. The sample was blood. The sequence joins TRBV20-1 to TRBJ2-2; the D gene assignment is ambiguous. The sequence in DNA is TGCAGTGCTAGAGGTTACTCCACCGGGGAGCTGTTTTTT. The resulting protein is CSARGYSTGELFF.